Below, one T cell receptor (beta chain) is given with its context. The antigen remains unidentified. This CDR3 comprises 16 residues. V dropped 3 bases and J dropped 3 bases, with 17 bases sitting between them. The germline V gene has CDR1 SGHTA and CDR2 FQGNSA. As originally analysed: As immunoSEQ supplied junction-only sequences (without quality scores), filtering differed. Data came from immunoSEQ multiplex PCR; TCRdb stores just in-frame clones and leaves some out. For V, J and clone size, that table is used; D and trimming come from the DNA. The table includes some 2,500,000 clones, 85% to 95% detected once. This sample stems from a study of shared clonotypes between healthy human individuals. Findings and limits, study-wide: Memory subsets generally showed smaller estimated richness than naive subsets did. Generation probabilities of non-shared clonotypes were lower (relative to those shared by all four donors). Across a few donors, naive CD4 shared 5% to 6%, naive CD8 under 4%, memory CD4 roughly 2.3%, memory CD8 0.4% to 0.5%.

Sample: naive CD4+ T cells from PBMCs. Subset here: CD45RA+ positively selected. The rearrangement joins TRBV7-2 to TRBJ1-2; no reliable D call. This sequence was found in a man aged 18-30 years in good health. Some clones in this sample may be carry-over from other donors' samples. Here the CDR3 DNA reads TGTGCCAGCAGCTTTATTCGGAGCGCGGAGGACTATGGCTACACCTTC. It encodes CASSFIRSAEDYGYTF.